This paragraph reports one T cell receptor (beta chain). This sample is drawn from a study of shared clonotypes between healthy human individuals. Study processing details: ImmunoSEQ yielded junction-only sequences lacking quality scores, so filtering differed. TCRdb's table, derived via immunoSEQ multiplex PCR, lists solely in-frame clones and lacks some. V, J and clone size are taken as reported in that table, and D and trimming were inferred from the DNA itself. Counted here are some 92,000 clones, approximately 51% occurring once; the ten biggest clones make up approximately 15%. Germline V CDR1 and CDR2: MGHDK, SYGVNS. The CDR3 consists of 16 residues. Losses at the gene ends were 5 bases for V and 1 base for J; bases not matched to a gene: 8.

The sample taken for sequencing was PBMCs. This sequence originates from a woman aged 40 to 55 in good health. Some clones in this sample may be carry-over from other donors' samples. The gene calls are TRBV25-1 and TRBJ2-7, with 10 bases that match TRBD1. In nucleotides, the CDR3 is TGTGCCAGCAGTACCCTTCGACAGGGGGCTTCCTACGAGCAGTACTTC. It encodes CASSTLRQGASYEQYF.